The 31 T cell receptor beta chains presented below share a single source sample, sequenced in a study of T-cell reconstitution after alpha-beta-depleted transplantation in children (dated by TCRdb to 2016 to 2017). The protocol used for the library was PCR. TCRdb shows the sequencer as Illumina HiSeq 2500. Molecular barcoding was employed in the preparation of TCR libraries, with unique molecular identifiers being used to normalize TCRbeta repertoire quantification. In TCRdb, the public reads were trimmed at Q25 with fastp and aligned with MiXCR, with productive beta chains retained. Every distinct CDR3 protein forms one entry, paired with its most common genes and DNA. This sample comprises hundreds of thousands of distinct CDR3 sequences, around 15% of them detected only once. About 41% of the sample goes to the ten largest clones. What the treatment or condition label conveys for this sample: allogeneic hematopoietic cell transplantation with graft depleted of TCRalphabeta T cells and CD19 B cells.

The specimen comprised PBMCs, mostly from graft donor cells, sampled 360 days after TCRalphabeta/CD19-depleted stem cell transplant. These receptors were taken from a male patient between 2 and 10 years old who had a stem cell transplant for acute lymphoblastic leukemia, so the T cells may come from the graft donor.

The rearrangement uses TRBV12-5 and TRBJ2-5; D remains ambiguous. CDR3 length: 11 amino acids. Germline V lookup: CDR1 LGHNT, CDR2 FRNRAP. Between the trimmed V and J ends, which lost 7 bases and 3 bases, there was a span of 6 bases. CDR3 region: CASALKETQYF. The CDR3 DNA sequence: TGTGCTAGTGCGTTAAAAGAGACCCAGTACTTC.

The V gene is TRBV4-2, the J gene TRBJ1-1, with D perhaps matching TRBD1 (6 bases). V was cut by 7 bases and J by 1 base, with 10 bases left in between. Per germline, CDR1 LGHNA and CDR2 YNFKEQ. The CDR3 extends over 13 amino acids. CDR3 sequence (DNA): TGTGCCAGCACTGGGGGCGGGAACACTGAAGCTTTCTTT. As protein: CASTGGGNTEAFF.

This CDR3 is CASTTDGTSVGDTQYF. The CDR3 nucleotides read TGTGCCAGCACCACAGATGGGACTAGCGTGGGGGATACGCAGTATTTT. The genes are TRBV7-2 and TRBJ2-3; 10 bases align to TRBD2. The V gene's germline CDR1 is SGHTA and CDR2 FQGNSA. This CDR3 is 16 amino acids long. J gave up 6 bases and V 7 bases, and 13 bases lay outside the gene matches.

This clonotype was detected a few times. The chain employs TRBV4-2 and TRBJ2-1, with TRBD2 as a possible D gene (6 bases). This CDR3 spans 14 amino acids. The germline V gene encodes CDR1 LGHNA and CDR2 YNFKEQ. V dropped 5 bases and J dropped 8 bases, with 16 bases sitting between them. As DNA, the CDR3 is TGTGCCAGCAGCGGGACCGTTGGAGGGGATGAGCAGTTCTTC. It is translated as CASSGTVGGDEQFF.

This clonotype was seen at least ten times. This CDR3 is CASSLEGHHNEQFF. CDR3 in DNA: TGCGCCAGCAGCTTGGAGGGGCACCACAATGAGCAGTTCTTC. V is TRBV5-1 and J is TRBJ2-1; D perhaps matches TRBD1 (5 bases). Trimming cost V 0 bases and J 5 bases, with 9 bases left between them. The CDR3 runs to 14 residues. CDR1 SGHRS and CDR2 YFSETQ come from the germline V gene.

This clonotype was observed a few times. The rearrangement joins TRBV28 to TRBJ1-2, with 7 nucleotides matching TRBD1. The CDR3 sequence is 12 residues long. The junction had 6 bases not matched to a gene; V was cut back by 10 bases and J by 4 bases. Germline V gene sequence: CDR1 MDHEN, CDR2 SYDVKM. In DNA form, the CDR3 reads TGTGCCACAGAAGGACAGGCCTATGGCTACACCTTC. Translating gives CATEGQAYGYTF.

CDR3 nucleotide sequence: TGCGCCAGCAACCAGGGACTAGCGGGGTCCGGGACCGGGGAGCTGTTTTTT. This translates into CASNQGLAGSGTGELFF. This chain connects TRBV10-1 to TRBJ2-2, with 13 bases identical to TRBD2. CDR1 and CDR2 (germline): WNHNN, SYGVQD (reference sequence). The CDR3 has 17 amino acids. J lost 5 bases, V lost 7 bases, and 10 bases had no gene match.

This sequence joins TRBV3-1 and TRBJ2-5; 7 bases fit TRBD1. The germline V gene has CDR1 LGHDT and CDR2 YNNKEL (reference sequence). V gave up 2 bases and J gave up 4 bases; unmatched junction bases: 4. CDR3 length: 14 amino acids. CDR3 residues: CASSQWGQLETQYF. The CDR3 region has the DNA TGTGCCAGCAGCCAATGGGGACAGCTAGAGACCCAGTACTTC.

This clonotype turned up a few times. V usage is TRBV4-3 and J usage is TRBJ2-1, with a tentative D call TRBD1 (5 bases). This CDR3 comprises 14 residues. The V gene lost 1 base and the J gene lost 8 bases, with 12 bases spanning the gap. CDR1 is LGHNA, CDR2 YSLEER, per germline. CDR3 nucleotides: TGCGCCAGCAGCCAAGGCCAGGGAAGGTATGAGCAGTTCTTC. Translation: CASSQGQGRYEQFF.

This clonotype appeared a few times. CDR3 bases: TGTGCTAGTGGTTTGGCCGGGACCTACAATGAGCAGTTCTTC. Encoded protein: CASGLAGTYNEQFF. V gene TRBV12-5 combines with J gene TRBJ2-1; TRBD2 might be the D (5 bases). Per the germline V gene, CDR1 is LGHNT and CDR2 is FRNRAP. Trimming pared 1 base from V and 2 bases from J, leaving 6 bases between. There are 14 residues in the CDR3.

This clonotype was counted only a few times. This chain connects TRBV5-1 to TRBJ2-1; 7 positions agree with TRBD2. V shed 4 bases and J 5 bases; nucleotides not matched to a gene: 6. The CDR3 is made up of 14 amino acids. Germline values: CDR1 SGHRS, CDR2 YFSETQ. The CDR3 bases are TGCGCCAGCAGCCCCGGGAGGCACCACAATGAGCAGTTCTTC. As protein: CASSPGRHHNEQFF.

This clonotype was observed at least ten times. This chain uses TRBV12-3 or TRBV12-4 with TRBJ2-1; D is perhaps TRBD2 (6 bases). V dropped 4 bases and J dropped 3 bases, with 10 bases sitting between them. The CDR3 has 14 residues. The CDR3 coding sequence is TGTGCCAGCAGTTATCTGCGGGGCTACAATGAGCAGTTCTTC. This gives the protein CASSYLRGYNEQFF.

The genes are TRBV19 and TRBJ2-2; no clear D gene. The germline gives CDR1 LNHDA, CDR2 SQIVND (reference sequence). Trimming took off 6 bases at V and 9 bases at J, with 8 bases between the two ends. CDR3 length: 11 amino acids. The DNA for the CDR3 is TGTGCCAGTAGCCGCGAGCGGGAGCTGTTTTTT. This sequence encodes CASSRERELFF.

This rearrangement joins TRBV6-1 to TRBJ1-4; no clear D gene. From germline, CDR1 is MNHNS and CDR2 SASEGT. Trimming pared 4 bases from V and 8 bases from J, leaving 14 bases between. The CDR3 has 14 residues. As DNA, the CDR3 is TGTGCCAGCAGTGTAAGGCCGCCGGGAGAAAAACTGTTTTTT. The encoded protein is CASSVRPPGEKLFF.

V and J are TRBV9 and TRBJ1-6, with 8 bases lining up with TRBD1. Germline V gene data show CDR1 as SGDLS and CDR2 as YYNGEE. V trimming: 0 bases; J trimming: 8 bases; junction bases outside the gene matches: 10. The CDR3 spans 17 residues. The CDR3 loop reads CASSVDPRQGSDSPLHF. Written as DNA, the CDR3 is TGTGCCAGCAGCGTAGACCCTAGACAGGGGTCGGATTCACCCCTCCACTTT.

The table lists this clonotype with a few counts. The chain is built from TRBV4-3 and TRBJ2-3; D gene ambiguous. Germline V gives CDR1 LGHNA, CDR2 YSLEER. This CDR3 comprises 15 residues. V was pared by 0 bases and J by 1 base, with 8 bases between. CDR3 protein: CASSQDTGRTDTQYF. The DNA for the CDR3 is TGCGCCAGCAGCCAAGATACGGGTCGCACAGATACGCAGTATTTT.

This clonotype was detected a few times. This chain uses TRBV27 with TRBJ2-2; D is possibly TRBD2 (5 bases). The CDR3 is 16 amino acids. Germline lookup yields CDR1 MNHEY and CDR2 SMNVEV (reference sequence). Trimming shortened V by 1 base and J by 2 bases, and 11 bases separated the two germline ends. Written as DNA, the CDR3 is TGTGCCAGCAGTTTATACGGTAGCGTAAACACCGGGGAGCTGTTTTTT. It specifies CASSLYGSVNTGELFF.

This clonotype has a handful of counts. The chain uses TRBV19 and TRBJ1-6; D possibly corresponds to TRBD1 (5 bases). In germline, CDR1 is LNHDA, CDR2 SQIVND (reference sequence). The CDR3 extends over 13 amino acids. V lost 4 bases to trimming and J lost 9 bases, with 10 bases between them. In DNA form, the CDR3 reads TGTGCCAGTAGTACGCAGGGAAGTTCACCCCTCCACTTT. Its translation: CASSTQGSSPLHF.

The genes are TRBV28 and TRBJ1-1; weak D call: TRBD1 (6 bases). CDR3 length: 13 residues. V was clipped by 11 bases and J by 0 bases, with 13 bases between them. Looked up from germline, CDR1 is MDHEN and CDR2 is SYDVKM. CDR3 amino acids: CAGKGVMNTEAFF. The CDR3 DNA follows: TGTGCCGGGAAGGGGGTTATGAACACTGAAGCTTTCTTT. The full variable domain, with the rest looked up from reference TRBV28 and TRBJ1-1, is DVKVTQSSRYLVKRTGEKVFLECVQDMDHENMFWYRQDPGLGLRLIYFSYDVKMKEKGDIPEGYSVSREKKERFSLILESASTNQTSMYLCAGKGVMNTEAFFGQGTRLTVV.

V usage is TRBV18 and J usage is TRBJ1-1; D uncertain. The CDR3 spans 16 residues. Trimming stripped 4 bases from V and 1 base from J, with 16 bases between. Germline CDR1 and CDR2: KGHSH and LQKENI. DNA for the CDR3: TGTGCCAGCTCACAACTCCCCTCCCTTTGGAACACTGAAGCTTTCTTT. This translates into CASSQLPSLWNTEAFF.

This clonotype was seen more than once but under ten times. The V and J genes are TRBV28 and TRBJ2-7; TRBD1 matches 7 bases. V shed 3 bases and J 0 bases; nucleotides not matched to a gene: 5. The CDR3 contains 15 residues. Germline V gene sequence: CDR1 MDHEN, CDR2 SYDVKM. In DNA form, the CDR3 reads TGTGCCAGCAGTTTGGGACAGCTAACCTCCTACGAGCAGTACTTC. It yields the protein CASSLGQLTSYEQYF.

The chain links TRBV2 to TRBJ2-3; weak D call: TRBD1 (5 bases). Trimming shortened V by 10 bases and J by 4 bases, and 18 bases separated the two germline ends. The germline V gene has CDR1 SNHLY and CDR2 FYNNEI. The CDR3 loop spans 14 amino acids. CDR3 coding DNA: TGTGCCACTTCGCCCAGGGAATTACCAGATACGCAGTATTTT. Protein sequence: CATSPRELPDTQYF. Supplemented by reference TRBV2 and TRBJ2-3, the full variable domain reads EPEVTQTPSHQVTQMGQEVILRCVPISNHLYFYWYRQILGQKVEFLVSFYNNEISEKSEIFDDQFSVERPDGSNFTLKIRSTKLEDSAMYFCATSPRELPDTQYFGPGTRLTVL.

There are many counts of this clonotype. This chain links TRBV7-8 with TRBJ2-3; 9 bases map to TRBD1. The germline gives CDR1 SGHVS, CDR2 FQNEAQ. This CDR3 has 17 amino acids. J lost 3 bases, V lost 4 bases, and 11 bases had no gene match. The DNA for the CDR3 is TGTGCCAGCAGCTACAATCATGGGGACAGGGCAACAGATACGCAGTATTTT. This sequence encodes CASSYNHGDRATDTQYF.

The genes are TRBV5-1 and TRBJ2-7; D gene ambiguous. The CDR3 runs 14 residues. From germline, CDR1 is SGHRS and CDR2 YFSETQ. Deletions cut 2 bases from V and 2 bases from J, with 11 bases between. This CDR3 is CASSFLQSPYEQYF. The DNA of the CDR3 is TGCGCCAGCAGCTTTTTGCAATCCCCCTACGAGCAGTACTTC. The full variable domain, completed using reference TRBV5-1 and TRBJ2-7, is KAGVTQTPRYLIKTRGQQVTLSCSPISGHRSVSWYQQTPGQGLQFLFEYFSETQRNKGNFPGRFSGRQFSNSRSEMNVSTLELGDSALYLCASSFLQSPYEQYFGPGTRLTVT.

This clonotype was detected a few times. As DNA, the CDR3 is TGTGCCAGCAGGCTGAGGACAGGGGGCAAACGCACAGATACGCAGTATTTT. Translating it yields CASRLRTGGKRTDTQYF. The chain has TRBV6-1 and TRBJ2-3, with 11 bases that match TRBD1. Germline CDR1 MNHNS, CDR2 SASEGT. This CDR3 has 17 residues. V lost 6 bases to trimming and J lost 1 base; unmatched junction nucleotides: 9.

This rearrangement joins TRBV28 to TRBJ1-2; the D is unclear. The CDR3 has 11 amino acids. Deletions cut 5 bases from V and 4 bases from J, with 5 bases between. From germline, CDR1 is MDHEN and CDR2 SYDVKM. The CDR3 bases are TGTGCCAGCAGTACATTCTATGGCTACACCTTC. Encoded protein: CASSTFYGYTF.

This clonotype appeared many times. The V and J genes are TRBV6-5 and TRBJ2-4; D remains unclear. V was trimmed by 11 bases and J by 0 bases, leaving 8 bases between them. Germline-derived CDR1 and CDR2 are MNHEY and SVGAGI. The CDR3 has 12 amino acids. CDR3 sequence reads: CAVRVAKNIQYF. Written as DNA, the CDR3 is TGTGCCGTTCGGGTAGCCAAAAACATTCAGTACTTC.

This clonotype has at least ten counts. The rearrangement joins TRBV12-3 or TRBV12-4 to TRBJ2-1; D ambiguous. CDR3 length equals 14 residues. Trimming pared 7 bases from V and 2 bases from J, leaving 12 bases between. CDR3 coding DNA: TGTGCCAGCACGGGTCCGACCCCCTACAATGAGCAGTTCTTC. Translating it yields CASTGPTPYNEQFF.

V is TRBV28 and J is TRBJ1-1; TRBD1 is a possible D gene (5 bases). CDR3 length: 14 amino acids. The germline V gene encodes CDR1 MDHEN and CDR2 SYDVKM. V was cut by 1 base and J by 7 bases, with 13 bases left in between. The CDR3 sequence is CASSLSRTPIEAFF. The CDR3 DNA follows: TGTGCCAGCAGTTTATCACGGACACCTATTGAAGCTTTCTTT.

This clonotype was counted only a few times. The chain joins TRBV4-1 to TRBJ1-1; maybe TRBD1 (5 bases). This CDR3 comprises 13 residues. The V and J ends lost 1 base and 6 bases respectively, with 9 bases between them. CDR1 is MGHRA, CDR2 YSYEKL, per germline. In nucleotides, the CDR3 is TGCGCCAGCAGCCAAGTAGGGGCCCCTGAAGCTTTCTTT. It codes for CASSQVGAPEAFF.

The chain couples TRBV7-2 to TRBJ1-2; perhaps TRBD1 as D (5 bases). The V gene lost 6 bases and the J gene lost 2 bases, with 10 bases spanning the gap. CDR1 SGHTA and CDR2 FQGNSA come from the germline V gene. The CDR3 runs 13 residues. The chain's CDR3 is CASRWDGNYGYTF. The CDR3 DNA sequence: TGTGCCAGCAGATGGGACGGCAACTATGGCTACACCTTC.